Listed here are 18 T cell receptor beta chains from one sample, sequenced in a study of long-term antiretroviral therapy in people with HIV. It was version v3.0 of the immunoSEQ assay that was run at survey level. Profiling relied on immunoSEQ multiplex PCR, and the TCRdb table lists in-frame clones only, not all of them. The table has tens of thousands of clones, approximately 80% seen once. This specimen consisted of unsorted PBMCs, obtained 0.5 years before starting antiretroviral therapy. The receptors were gathered from a man aged 35-49 years with HIV.

The chain links TRBV4-2 to TRBJ1-4; tentatively, D is TRBD1 (5 bases). V lost 1 base, J lost 7 bases, and 19 bases lay in between. Germline CDR1 is LGHNA and CDR2 is YNFKEQ. The CDR3 has 17 residues. CDR3 loop: CASSQGGVKASVEKLFF. The CDR3 DNA sequence: TGTGCCAGCAGCCAAGGAGGGGTAAAGGCCTCCGTTGAAAAACTGTTTTTT.

This clone was counted only a few times. The rearrangement uses TRBV10-3 and TRBJ2-5, with 10 bases identical to TRBD2. After removal of 4 bases from V and 5 bases from J, the junction contained 7 bases not matched to a gene. There are 15 residues in the CDR3. Germline values: CDR1 ENHRY, CDR2 SYGVKD. The CDR3 DNA reads as TGTGCCATCAGTGCAACTAGCGGGGTTCAGGAGACCCAGTACTTC. Translation gives CAISATSGVQETQYF.

The rearrangement uses TRBV6-5 and TRBJ1-5; possibly TRBD1 for D (5 bases). This CDR3 is 13 amino acids long. The ends were cut back, 4 bases at V and 11 bases at J, with 15 bases in the middle. Germline V gene data show CDR1 as MNHEY and CDR2 as SVGAGI. The DNA for the CDR3 is TGTGCCAGCAGTTGGAACAGGTTGGGGTCCCAGCATTTT. This sequence encodes CASSWNRLGSQHF.

V gene TRBV6-1 combines with J gene TRBJ1-5, with D unresolved. The CDR3 has 13 residues. Per the germline V gene, CDR1 is MNHNS and CDR2 is SASEGT. The ends were cut back, 4 bases at V and 5 bases at J, with 9 bases in the middle. The CDR3 DNA reads as TGTGCCAGCAGTGTAGGAGACTATCAGCCCCAGCATTTT. Its translation is CASSVGDYQPQHF.

V and J are TRBV4-1 and TRBJ1-1; 8 bases are a match to TRBD1. V lost 1 base and J lost 6; bases outside the gene matches: 7. CDR3 size: 15 residues. Germline V CDR1 and CDR2: MGHRA, YSYEKL. CDR3 DNA: TGCGCCAGCAGCCAAGGGACAGGGAGTAGGGCTGAAGCTTTCTTT. Its protein is CASSQGTGSRAEAFF.

The rearrangement uses TRBV5-6 and TRBJ1-1; D gene ambiguous. Trimming shortened V by 7 bases and J by 1 base, and 17 bases separated the two germline ends. There are 15 residues in the CDR3. The germline gives CDR1 SGHDT, CDR2 YYEEEE. The CDR3 DNA sequence: TGTGCCAGCCTTACTGACCGGGAAAAGAACACTGAAGCTTTCTTT. Its translation is CASLTDREKNTEAFF.

This clone was recorded a few times. Other DNA sequences within the sample encode an identical CDR3. This rearrangement joins TRBV6-1 to TRBJ2-2; D is perhaps TRBD1 (6 bases). The CDR3 contains 15 residues. Trimming removed 5 bases at V and 0 bases at J, with 10 bases between. Germline lookup yields CDR1 MNHNS and CDR2 SASEGT. CDR3 bases: TGTGCCAGCAGTCCGGGACAACCGAACACCGGGGAGCTGTTTTTT. It encodes CASSPGQPNTGELFF.

The V gene is TRBV7-6, the J gene TRBJ2-5, with D perhaps matching TRBD1 (5 bases). CDR1 is SGHVS, CDR2 FNYEAQ, per germline. Trimming removed 1 base at V and 4 bases at J, with 7 bases between. This CDR3 spans 13 amino acids. The CDR3, as DNA: TGTGCCAGCAGCTTAGGACAGCGAGAGACCCAGTACTTC. Translated: CASSLGQRETQYF.

V usage is TRBV28 and J usage is TRBJ2-7; 7 bases match TRBD2. The V segment lost 5 bases and the J segment 2 bases; nucleotides outside the gene matches: 9. Looked up from germline, CDR1 is MDHEN and CDR2 is SYDVKM. The CDR3 is made up of 15 amino acids. Written as DNA, the CDR3 is TGTGCCAGCAGTCCCTCCGGGACTACCACCTACGAGCAGTACTTC. It specifies CASSPSGTTTYEQYF.

The chain recombines TRBV7-2 with TRBJ2-3; 7 bases are a match to TRBD2. Trimming took 3 bases from V and 6 from J; bases not matched to a gene: 6. The CDR3 extends over 14 amino acids. CDR1 is SGHTA and CDR2 is FQGNSA in the germline V gene. CDR3 sequence reads: CASSFLAVGDTQYF. For the CDR3, the DNA is TGTGCCAGCAGCTTCCTAGCGGTAGGGGATACGCAGTATTTT.

The chain is built from TRBV19 and TRBJ1-2; no firm D call. The CDR3 is 15 residues long. From germline, CDR1 is LNHDA and CDR2 SQIVND (reference sequence). V was cut by 5 bases and J by 0 bases, with 13 bases left in between. Here the CDR3 reads CASSSYSGANYGYTF. As DNA, the CDR3 is TGTGCCAGTAGTTCCTATAGTGGGGCTAACTATGGCTACACCTTC.

This clone occurred a few times. The chain is built from TRBV2 and TRBJ1-2; D not certain. The CDR3 contains 16 residues. Germline CDR1 is SNHLY and CDR2 is FYNNEI. Trimming shortened V by 9 bases and J by 0 bases, and 20 bases separated the two germline ends. CDR3 sequence (DNA): TGTGCCAGAAACGGACCGCAACTGAACTCTAACTATGGCTACACCTTC. Its translation is CARNGPQLNSNYGYTF.

This clone was seen a handful of times. This sequence joins TRBV2 and TRBJ1-5; perhaps TRBD1 as D (6 bases). The CDR3 extends over 14 amino acids. CDR1 is SNHLY and CDR2 is FYNNEI in the germline V gene. V lost 6 bases, J lost 5 bases, and 14 bases lay in between. This CDR3 is CASSARQDYQPQHF. The CDR3 DNA follows: TGTGCCAGCAGCGCCAGACAGGATTATCAGCCCCAGCATTTT. The entire variable domain, with the rest obtained from reference TRBV2 and TRBJ1-5, is as follows: EPEVTQTPSHQVTQMGQEVILRCVPISNHLYFYWYRQILGQKVEFLVSFYNNEISEKSEIFDDQFSVERPDGSNFTLKIRSTKLEDSAMYFCASSARQDYQPQHFGDGTRLSIL.

The chain recombines TRBV4-1 with TRBJ2-1; D gene ambiguous. Trimming shortened V by 0 bases and J by 6 bases, and 6 bases separated the two germline ends. The CDR3 sequence is 13 residues long. Germline values: CDR1 MGHRA, CDR2 YSYEKL. The CDR3 sequence: CASSQDPGNEQFF. In DNA, the CDR3 is TGCGCCAGCAGCCAAGATCCCGGCAATGAGCAGTTCTTC.

The chain employs TRBV5-1 and TRBJ2-7, with 9 bases lining up with TRBD1. Germline lookup yields CDR1 SGHRS and CDR2 YFSETQ. V dropped 4 bases and J dropped 0; count of bases not matched to a gene: 5. This CDR3 region has 15 residues. DNA of the CDR3: TGCGCCAGCAGCGGGGGGACAGGGAGCTCCTACGAGCAGTACTTC. Its translation is CASSGGTGSSYEQYF.

The chain recombines TRBV5-1 with TRBJ2-1; tentative D call: TRBD2 (5 bases). The CDR3 has 17 residues. CDR1 and CDR2 from the germline V gene are SGHRS and YFSETQ. Trimming shortened V by 4 bases and J by 8 bases, and 25 bases separated the two germline ends. CDR3 region: CASSGGLLRSPRDEQFF. CDR3 DNA sequence: TGCGCCAGCAGCGGCGGACTCCTCAGGTCACCTCGGGATGAGCAGTTCTTC.

This chain uses TRBV6-1 with TRBJ2-7, with a possible D match to TRBD1 (5 bases). The CDR3 loop spans 16 amino acids. V was clipped by 5 bases and J by 1 base, with 18 bases between them. Per the germline V gene, CDR1 is MNHNS and CDR2 is SASEGT. CDR3 bases: TGTGCCAGCAGTAAAGAGCCGATCGGACAATCCTACGAGCAGTACTTC. It encodes CASSKEPIGQSYEQYF.

The V gene is TRBV10-3, the J gene TRBJ1-5; no reliable D call. The V end lost 3 bases, the J end lost 3 bases, and 18 bases lay between the germline ends. The germline gives CDR1 ENHRY, CDR2 SYGVKD. This CDR3 spans 17 amino acids. The DNA for the CDR3 is TGTGCCATCAGTGATATTCGAACGGATGGGTTCAATCAGCCCCAGCATTTT. This codes for CAISDIRTDGFNQPQHF.